The 2 T cell receptor beta chains below come from one sample, sequenced in a study of blood T cell repertoires in COVID-19. TCRdb keeps only in-frame clones here, not all; method: immunoSEQ multiplex PCR. The sample includes roughly 380,000 clones, more than 85% of them seen just once. The sequenced material came from PBMCs or T cells enriched from blood (not recorded which). All receptors derive from a woman younger than 45 who had recovered from COVID-19.

This chain connects TRBV19 to TRBJ2-1; a weak D match, TRBD1 (5 bases). CDR1 and CDR2 from the germline V gene are LNHDA and SQIVND (reference sequence). CDR3 length: 13 amino acids. V was cut by 5 bases and J by 6 bases, with 11 bases left in between. The chain's CDR3 is CASSLQGLNEQFF. DNA of the CDR3: TGTGCCAGTAGTCTTCAGGGCCTCAATGAGCAGTTCTTC.

This clone was recorded once. V and J are TRBV5-1 and TRBJ1-3, with TRBD1 identical over 8 bases. There are 19 residues in the CDR3. J lost 4 bases, V lost 4 bases, and 19 bases had no gene match. Germline CDR1 is SGHRS and CDR2 is YFSETQ. The chain's CDR3 is CASSAWTGNPNPSGNTIYF. The DNA of the CDR3 is TGCGCCAGCAGCGCCTGGACAGGGAACCCTAATCCCTCCGGAAACACCATATATTTT.